Listed below are T cell receptor beta chains from one sample, sequenced in a study of cytomegalovirus exposure and HLA in healthy donors. Measured with immunoSEQ multiplex PCR; TCRdb has only the in-frame clones, and not every one. The sample records more than 95,000 clones, approximately 87% being singletons. Material for sequencing was PBMCs. These receptors all come from a man between 18 and 35 years old in good health and CMV-seropositive. The CDR3 runs from the conserved cysteine through the conserved F or W. A D gene is named only where the DNA matches it firmly. Clone size is shown for a subset of rows, as once, few, many or a class of expanded clone.

d_call	v_call	clone_size	j_call	cdr3_nt	cdr3_aa
NA	TRBV30	NA	TRBJ1-3	TGTGCCTGGTACGGGGGAGTAACTGGAAACACCATATATTTT	CAWYGGVTGNTIYF
TRBD2	TRBV5-4	NA	TRBJ2-3	TGTGCCAGCAGCTTGGCCGGTCTAGCGGGGGAAGATACGCAGTATTTT	CASSLAGLAGEDTQYF
NA	TRBV9	NA	TRBJ1-6	TGTGCCAGCAGCGTAACCAGGGGCGGGTCACCCCTCCACTTT	CASSVTRGGSPLHF
TRBD1	TRBV5-5	NA	TRBJ1-1	TGTGCCAGCAGCTACAGGGGCCCTAACCTACTGGAGAAGAACACTGAAGCTTTCTTT	CASSYRGPNLLEKNTEAFF
NA	TRBV2	NA	TRBJ1-2	TGTGCCAGTACCTCGCTCGGCGCCGGCGGGGGCTACACCTTC	CASTSLGAGGGYTF
TRBD1	TRBV5-6	NA	TRBJ2-7	TGTGCCAGCAGCCCCAAACAGGGGATTCCCTACGAGCAGTACTTC	CASSPKQGIPYEQYF
TRBD2	TRBV11-3	NA	TRBJ2-1	TGTGCCAGCAGCCTCCTAGCGGGGGGGCAAAATGAGCAGTTCTTC	CASSLLAGGQNEQFF
TRBD2	TRBV2	NA	TRBJ2-1	TGTGCCAGCACTAGACTAGCGGGGGCACCCCATGAGCAGTTCTTC	CASTRLAGAPHEQFF
NA	TRBV4-1	few	TRBJ2-1	TGCGCCAGCAGCCAAACCCGGGATACTTACAATGAGCAGTTCTTC	CASSQTRDTYNEQFF
NA	TRBV7-8	NA	TRBJ2-5	TGTGCCAGCAGTTCCCGGGGGGCCATCCAAGAGACCCAGTACTTC	CASSSRGAIQETQYF
TRBD1	TRBV30	NA	TRBJ1-1	TGTGCCTGGAGTGTGGGGACAGGGGGCCCGAACACTGAAGCTTTCTTT	CAWSVGTGGPNTEAFF
NA	TRBV19	NA	TRBJ1-6	TGTGCCAGTAGTCAAGCAGGGCTTAATTCACCCCTCCACTTT	CASSQAGLNSPLHF
NA	TRBV7-9	NA	TRBJ2-7	TGTGCCAGCAGCTTAGCGACAGCTTACTCCTACGAGCAGTACTTC	CASSLATAYSYEQYF
TRBD1	TRBV5-6	few	TRBJ2-1	TGTGCCAGCAGCTTGGTGGGACAGAGTTACAATGAGCAGTTCTTC	CASSLVGQSYNEQFF
TRBD1	TRBV9	NA	TRBJ1-4	TGTGCCAGCAGCGCCCTCCCCTCTCCGGGACAGACTAATGAAAAACTGTTTTTT	CASSALPSPGQTNEKLFF
TRBD2	TRBV9	NA	TRBJ2-3	TGTGCCAGCAGCGGATTTGGGGGGGGGAGCACAGATACGCAGTATTTT	CASSGFGGGSTDTQYF
TRBD2	TRBV5-1	NA	TRBJ2-2	TGCGCCAGCAGCCTCTGGGGGGGAGACACCGGGGAGCTGTTTTTT	CASSLWGGDTGELFF
TRBD1	TRBV28	once	TRBJ1-6	TGTGCCAGCAGTTTCCCAAAGGACAGGGTATATAATTCACCCCTCCACTTT	CASSFPKDRVYNSPLHF
TRBD1	TRBV30	NA	TRBJ2-7	TGTGCCTGGTGGACAGGGCCCGAGCAGTACTTC	CAWWTGPEQYF
TRBD2	TRBV6-5	NA	TRBJ2-1	TGTGCCAGCAGTTACACCCCGGGGGGGGCCTACAATGAGCAGTTCTTC	CASSYTPGGAYNEQFF
TRBD1	TRBV6-4	NA	TRBJ1-2	TGTGCCAGCTCCGAGACAGGGGACAACTATGGCTACACCTTC	CASSETGDNYGYTF
TRBD2	TRBV5-4	NA	TRBJ2-7	TGTGCCGGAGGGGCCGGGGGGACCTACGAGCAGTACTTC	CAGGAGGTYEQYF
NA	TRBV11-2	NA	TRBJ1-5	TGTGCCAGCAGCTTCGACAGAAATCAGCCCCAGCATTTT	CASSFDRNQPQHF
NA	TRBV7-8	NA	TRBJ1-5	TGTGCCAGCACCTCCCCCGGGCAGCCCCAGCATTTT	CASTSPGQPQHF
NA	TRBV4-1	NA	TRBJ1-3	TGCGCCAGCAGCCAGGCGGGGGTCTCTGGAAACACCATATATTTT	CASSQAGVSGNTIYF
NA	TRBV13	NA	TRBJ1-6	TGTGCCAGCAGCTTACAGGGTTCACCCCTCCACTTT	CASSLQGSPLHF